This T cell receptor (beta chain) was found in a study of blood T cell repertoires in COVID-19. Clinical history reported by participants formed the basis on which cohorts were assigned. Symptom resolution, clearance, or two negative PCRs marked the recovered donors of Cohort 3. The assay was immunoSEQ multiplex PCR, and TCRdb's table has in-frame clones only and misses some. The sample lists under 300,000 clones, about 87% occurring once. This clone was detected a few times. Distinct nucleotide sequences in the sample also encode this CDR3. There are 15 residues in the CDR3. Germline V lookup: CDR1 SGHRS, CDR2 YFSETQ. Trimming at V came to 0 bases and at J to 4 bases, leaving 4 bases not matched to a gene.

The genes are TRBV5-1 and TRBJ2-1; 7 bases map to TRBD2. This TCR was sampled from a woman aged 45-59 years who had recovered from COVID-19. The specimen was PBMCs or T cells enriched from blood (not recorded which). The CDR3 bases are TGCGCCAGCAGCTTGGAGCAGCGGGGTTACAATGAGCAGTTCTTC. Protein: CASSLEQRGYNEQFF.